The table lists the clone carrying this T cell receptor beta chain with a few counts. Its antigen is unidentified. CDR1 and CDR2 (germline): LGHDT, YNNKEL (reference sequence). The V end was cut by 4 bases, the J end by 11 bases, with 14 bases between. The CDR3 is made up of 12 amino acids. The data belong to a study of CD8 T cells in ankylosing spondylitis. TCR beta libraries were made by quantitative 5'-RACE with molecular barcodes. From the 5' RACE reads, TCRdb called clonotypes with MiXCR, one entry per CDR3 protein. This sample has about 90,000 distinct CDR3 sequences; approximately 9.6% occur once, and the top ten carry about a third. Study-wide results and limits: In ankylosing spondylitis patients, matched synovial fluid reportedly showed significant enrichment of disease-linked clones. Those disease-linked clones were CD8+; they were also relatively rare in peripheral blood. Apparently characteristic of ankylosing spondylitis blood was a TCR beta motif (roughly eight highly homologous variants). A number of the motif variants had already been described in reactive arthritis synovial fluid and blood.

The receptor's source is a male donor with ankylosing spondylitis. This sequence joins TRBV3-1 and TRBJ1-2, with D unclear. The sample taken for sequencing was blood, either unsorted or a sorted T cell fraction (not recorded which). The CDR3 spells CASSLDSSRYTF. For the CDR3, the DNA is TGTGCCAGCAGCCTCGATAGCTCTCGGTACACCTTC.